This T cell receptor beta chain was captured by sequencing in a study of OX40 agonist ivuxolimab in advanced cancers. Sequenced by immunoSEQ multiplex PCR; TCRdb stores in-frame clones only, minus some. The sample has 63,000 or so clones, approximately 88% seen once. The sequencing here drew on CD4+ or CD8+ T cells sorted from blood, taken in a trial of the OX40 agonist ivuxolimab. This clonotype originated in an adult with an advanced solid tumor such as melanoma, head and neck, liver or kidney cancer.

The CDR3 here is CASSGSGVSYGYTF. The CDR3 DNA follows: TGTGCCAGCAGTGGGAGCGGGGTGTCCTATGGCTACACCTTC. V and J are TRBV2 and TRBJ1-2; no definite D call. Trimming shortened V by 4 bases and J by 4 bases, and 13 bases separated the two germline ends. The CDR3 has 14 amino acids. Germline V gives CDR1 SNHLY, CDR2 FYNNEI.